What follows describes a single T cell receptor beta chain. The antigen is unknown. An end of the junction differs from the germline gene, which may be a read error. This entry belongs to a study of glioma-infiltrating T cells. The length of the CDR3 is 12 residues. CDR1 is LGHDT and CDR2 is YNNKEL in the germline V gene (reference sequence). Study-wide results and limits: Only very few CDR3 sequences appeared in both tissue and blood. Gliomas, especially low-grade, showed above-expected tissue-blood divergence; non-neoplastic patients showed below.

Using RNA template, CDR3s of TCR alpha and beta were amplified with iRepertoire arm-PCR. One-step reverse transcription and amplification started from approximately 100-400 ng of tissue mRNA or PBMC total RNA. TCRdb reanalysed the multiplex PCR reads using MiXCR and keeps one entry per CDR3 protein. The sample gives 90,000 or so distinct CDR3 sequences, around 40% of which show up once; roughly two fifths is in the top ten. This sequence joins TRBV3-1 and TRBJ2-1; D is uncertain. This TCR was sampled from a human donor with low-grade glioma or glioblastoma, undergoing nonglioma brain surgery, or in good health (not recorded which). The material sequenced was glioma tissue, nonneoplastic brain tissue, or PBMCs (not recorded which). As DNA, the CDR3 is TGCGCCAGCAGCCAAGATGAGGATGAGCAGTCCTTC. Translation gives CASSQDEDEQSF.